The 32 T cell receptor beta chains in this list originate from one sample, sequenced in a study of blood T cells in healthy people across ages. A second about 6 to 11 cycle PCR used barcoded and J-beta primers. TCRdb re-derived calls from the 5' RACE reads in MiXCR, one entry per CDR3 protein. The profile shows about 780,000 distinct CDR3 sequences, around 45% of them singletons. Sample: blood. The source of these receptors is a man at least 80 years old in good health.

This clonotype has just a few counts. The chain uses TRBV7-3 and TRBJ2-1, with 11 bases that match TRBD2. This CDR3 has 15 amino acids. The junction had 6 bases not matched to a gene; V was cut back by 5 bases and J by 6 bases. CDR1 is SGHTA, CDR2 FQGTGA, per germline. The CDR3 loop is CASSPRLAGPNEQFF. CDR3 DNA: TGTGCCAGCAGCCCGCGACTAGCGGGACCCAATGAGCAGTTCTTC.

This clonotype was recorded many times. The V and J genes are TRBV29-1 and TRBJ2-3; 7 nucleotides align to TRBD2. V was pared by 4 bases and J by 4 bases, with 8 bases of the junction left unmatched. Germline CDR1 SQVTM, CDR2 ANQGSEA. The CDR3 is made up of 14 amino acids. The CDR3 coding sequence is TGCAGCGTTGGGGCGCGACTAGCAGCAGATACGCAGTATTTT. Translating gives CSVGARLAADTQYF.

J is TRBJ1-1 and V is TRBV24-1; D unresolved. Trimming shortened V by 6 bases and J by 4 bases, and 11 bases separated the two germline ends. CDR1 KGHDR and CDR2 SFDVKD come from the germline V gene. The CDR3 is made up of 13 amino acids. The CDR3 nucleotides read TGTGCCACCAGTCGCAGGACGGGCACTGAAGCTTTCTTT. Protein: CATSRRTGTEAFF.

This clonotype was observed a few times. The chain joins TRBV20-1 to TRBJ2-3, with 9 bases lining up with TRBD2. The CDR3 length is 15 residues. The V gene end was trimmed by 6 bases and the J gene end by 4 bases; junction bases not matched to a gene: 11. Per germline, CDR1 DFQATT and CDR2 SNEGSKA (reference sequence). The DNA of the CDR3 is TGCAGTGCCCCGGACAGCGGGAGGTTCGCAGATACGCAGTATTTT. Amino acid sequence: CSAPDSGRFADTQYF.

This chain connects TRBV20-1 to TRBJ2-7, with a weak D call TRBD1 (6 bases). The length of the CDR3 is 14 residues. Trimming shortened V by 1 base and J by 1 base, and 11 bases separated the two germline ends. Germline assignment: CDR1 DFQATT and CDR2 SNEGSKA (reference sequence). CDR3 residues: CSARGGDTSYEQYF. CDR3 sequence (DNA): TGCAGTGCTAGAGGAGGGGACACATCCTACGAGCAGTACTTC.

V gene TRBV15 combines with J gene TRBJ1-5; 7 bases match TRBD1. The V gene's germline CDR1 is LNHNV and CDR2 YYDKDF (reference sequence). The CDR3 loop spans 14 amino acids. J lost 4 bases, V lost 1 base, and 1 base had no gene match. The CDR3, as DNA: TGTGCCACCAGCAGAGCAGGGGGGAATCAGCCCCAGCATTTT. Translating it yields CATSRAGGNQPQHF.

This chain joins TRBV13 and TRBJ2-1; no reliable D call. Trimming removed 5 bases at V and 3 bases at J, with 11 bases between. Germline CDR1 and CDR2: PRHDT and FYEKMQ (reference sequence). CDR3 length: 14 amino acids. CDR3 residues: CASSLNVVYNEQFF. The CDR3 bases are TGTGCCAGCAGCCTGAACGTAGTCTACAATGAGCAGTTCTTC.

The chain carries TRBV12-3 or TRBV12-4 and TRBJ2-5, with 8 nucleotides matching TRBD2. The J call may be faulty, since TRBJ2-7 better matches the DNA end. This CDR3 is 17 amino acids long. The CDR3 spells CASSFLRSGTRPYEQYF. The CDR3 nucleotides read TGTGCCAGCAGTTTCCTTCGCTCCGGGACTAGACCGTACGAGCAGTACTTC.

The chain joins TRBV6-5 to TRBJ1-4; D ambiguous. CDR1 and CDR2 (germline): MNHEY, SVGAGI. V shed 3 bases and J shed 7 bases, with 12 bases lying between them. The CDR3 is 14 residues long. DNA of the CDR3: TGTGCCAGCAGTTATGGGTTCGACGGTGAAAAACTGTTTTTT. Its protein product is CASSYGFDGEKLFF.

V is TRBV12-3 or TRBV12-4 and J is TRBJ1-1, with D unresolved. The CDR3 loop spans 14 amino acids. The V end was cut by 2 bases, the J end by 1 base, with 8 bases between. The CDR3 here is CASSLSDGNTEAFF. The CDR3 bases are TGTGCCAGCAGTTTATCGGACGGGAACACTGAAGCTTTCTTT.

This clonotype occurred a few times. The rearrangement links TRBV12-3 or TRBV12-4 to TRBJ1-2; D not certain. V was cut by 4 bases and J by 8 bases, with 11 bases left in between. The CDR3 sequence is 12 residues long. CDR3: CASSYSGEGYTF. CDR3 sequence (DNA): TGTGCCAGCAGTTACTCCGGTGAGGGCTACACCTTC.

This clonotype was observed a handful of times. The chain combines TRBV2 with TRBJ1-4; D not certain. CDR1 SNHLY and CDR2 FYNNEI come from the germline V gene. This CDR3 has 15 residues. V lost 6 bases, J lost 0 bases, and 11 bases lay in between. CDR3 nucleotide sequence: TGTGCCAGCAGACGGACGGACGCAACTAATGAAAAACTGTTTTTT. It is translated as CASRRTDATNEKLFF.

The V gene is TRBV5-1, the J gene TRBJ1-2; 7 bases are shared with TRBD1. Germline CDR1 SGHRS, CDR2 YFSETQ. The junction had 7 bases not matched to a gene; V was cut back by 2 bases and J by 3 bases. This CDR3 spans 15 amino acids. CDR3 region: CASSFLDRRHYGYTF. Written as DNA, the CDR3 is TGCGCCAGCAGCTTTTTGGACAGGAGGCACTATGGCTACACCTTC.

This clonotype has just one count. DNA of the CDR3: TGCAGCGCTTCGATAGGGGAAGGGTATGGCTACACCTTC. It is translated as CSASIGEGYGYTF. The V and J genes are TRBV29-1 and TRBJ1-2, with TRBD1 as a possible D gene (5 bases). The CDR3 sequence is 13 residues long. CDR1 and CDR2 (germline): SQVTM, ANQGSEA. Trimming removed 7 bases from V and 5 bases from J, with 17 bases in between.

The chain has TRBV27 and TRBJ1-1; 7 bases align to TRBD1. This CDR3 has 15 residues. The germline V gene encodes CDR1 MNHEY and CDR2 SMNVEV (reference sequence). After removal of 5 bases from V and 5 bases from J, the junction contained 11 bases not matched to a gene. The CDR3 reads CASSATSQGWTEAFF. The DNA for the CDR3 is TGTGCCAGCAGTGCGACTTCACAGGGGTGGACTGAAGCTTTCTTT.

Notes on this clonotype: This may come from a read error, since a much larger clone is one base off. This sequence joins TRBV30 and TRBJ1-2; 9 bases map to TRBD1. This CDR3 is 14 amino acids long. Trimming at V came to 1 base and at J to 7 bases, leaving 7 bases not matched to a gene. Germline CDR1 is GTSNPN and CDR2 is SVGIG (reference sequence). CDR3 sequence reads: CAWSGTGEETGYTF. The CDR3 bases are TGTGCCTGGAGTGGGACAGGGGAGGAGACTGGCTACACCTTC.

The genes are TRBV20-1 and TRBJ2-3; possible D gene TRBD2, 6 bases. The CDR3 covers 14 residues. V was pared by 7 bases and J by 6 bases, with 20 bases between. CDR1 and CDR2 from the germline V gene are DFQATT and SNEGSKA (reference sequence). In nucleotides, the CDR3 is TGCAGTGTTGGGGCAACTAGCCGGGAGGATACGCAGTATTTT. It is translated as CSVGATSREDTQYF.

The CDR3 nucleotides read TGTGCCAGCAGTGTTAGGGTTCCAGGGCACAATGAGCAGTTCTTC. Its translation: CASSVRVPGHNEQFF. The chain carries TRBV12-3 or TRBV12-4 and TRBJ2-1, with D possibly TRBD1 on 5 matching bases. Trimming pared 5 bases from V and 5 bases from J, leaving 16 bases between. The CDR3 covers 15 residues.

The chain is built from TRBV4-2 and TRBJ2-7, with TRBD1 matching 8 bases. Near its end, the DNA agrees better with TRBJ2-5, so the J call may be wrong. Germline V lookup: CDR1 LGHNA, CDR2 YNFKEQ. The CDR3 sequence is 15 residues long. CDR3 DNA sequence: TGTGCCAGCAGCCAAGACAGGGGGCTTGGAGAGACCCAGTACTTC. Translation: CASSQDRGLGETQYF.

This chain's CDR3 is CASSFFTGDEQYF. CDR3 nucleotides: TGTGCCAGCAGCTTCTTTACTGGGGACGAGCAGTACTTC. V gene TRBV11-3 combines with J gene TRBJ2-7; D call uncertain. V gave up 3 bases and J gave up 5 bases, with 11 bases separating them. The CDR3 sequence is 13 residues long. CDR1 is SGHNT and CDR2 is YENEEA in the germline V gene.

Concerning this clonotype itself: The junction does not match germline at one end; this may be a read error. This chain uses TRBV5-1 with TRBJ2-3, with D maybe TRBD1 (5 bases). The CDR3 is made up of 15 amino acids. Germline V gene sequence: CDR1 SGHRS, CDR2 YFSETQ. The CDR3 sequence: CTSSLAQGSPDTQYF. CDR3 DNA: TGCACCAGCAGCTTGGCTCAGGGATCCCCAGATACGCAGTATTTT.

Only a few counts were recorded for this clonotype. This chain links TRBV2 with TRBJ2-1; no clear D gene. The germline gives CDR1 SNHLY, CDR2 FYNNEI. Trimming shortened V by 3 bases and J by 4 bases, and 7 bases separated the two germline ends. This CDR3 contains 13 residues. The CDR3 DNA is TGTGCCAGCAGTGATTTAGGATACAATGAGCAGTTCTTC. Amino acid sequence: CASSDLGYNEQFF.

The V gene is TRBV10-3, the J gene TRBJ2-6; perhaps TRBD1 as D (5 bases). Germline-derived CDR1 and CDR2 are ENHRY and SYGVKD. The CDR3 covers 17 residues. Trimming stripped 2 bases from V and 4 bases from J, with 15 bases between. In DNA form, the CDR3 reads TGTGCCATCAGTGAGGACAGTCCCGGCCGGGGGGCCAACGTCCTGACTTTC. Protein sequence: CAISEDSPGRGANVLTF.

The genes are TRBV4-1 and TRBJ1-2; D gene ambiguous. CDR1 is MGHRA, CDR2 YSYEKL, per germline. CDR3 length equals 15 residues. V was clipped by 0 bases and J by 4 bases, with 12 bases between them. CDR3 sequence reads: CASSQDVRHIYGYTF. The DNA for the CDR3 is TGCGCCAGCAGCCAAGATGTGAGACACATCTATGGCTACACCTTC.

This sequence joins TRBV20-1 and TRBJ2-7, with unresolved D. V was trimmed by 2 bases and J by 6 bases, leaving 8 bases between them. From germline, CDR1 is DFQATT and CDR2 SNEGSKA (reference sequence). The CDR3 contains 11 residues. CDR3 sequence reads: CSARRVVEQYF. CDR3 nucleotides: TGCAGTGCTAGAAGGGTGGTCGAGCAGTACTTC.

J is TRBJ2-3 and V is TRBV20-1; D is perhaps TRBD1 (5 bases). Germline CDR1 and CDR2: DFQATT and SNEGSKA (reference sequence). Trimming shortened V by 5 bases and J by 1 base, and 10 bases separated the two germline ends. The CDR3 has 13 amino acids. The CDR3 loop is CSASVQGTDTQYF. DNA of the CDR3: TGCAGTGCTTCTGTACAGGGCACAGATACGCAGTATTTT.

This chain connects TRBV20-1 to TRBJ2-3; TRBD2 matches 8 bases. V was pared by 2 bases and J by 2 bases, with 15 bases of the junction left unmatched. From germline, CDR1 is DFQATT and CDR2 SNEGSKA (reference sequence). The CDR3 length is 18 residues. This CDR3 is CSARPLAGPWRNTDTQYF. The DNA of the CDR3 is TGCAGTGCTAGACCTCTAGCGGGCCCGTGGAGAAACACAGATACGCAGTATTTT.

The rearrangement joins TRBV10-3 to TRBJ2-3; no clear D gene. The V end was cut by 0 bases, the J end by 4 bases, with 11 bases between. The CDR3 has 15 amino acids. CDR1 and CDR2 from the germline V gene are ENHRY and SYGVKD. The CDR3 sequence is CAISESGGHSDTQYF. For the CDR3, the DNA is TGTGCCATCAGTGAGTCGGGTGGGCACTCAGATACGCAGTATTTT.

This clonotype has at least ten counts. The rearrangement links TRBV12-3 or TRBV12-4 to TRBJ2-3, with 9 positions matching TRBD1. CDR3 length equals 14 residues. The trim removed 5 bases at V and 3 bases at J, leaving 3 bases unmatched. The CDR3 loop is CASSPGTGTDTQYF. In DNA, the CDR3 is TGTGCCAGCAGTCCCGGGACAGGGACAGATACGCAGTATTTT.

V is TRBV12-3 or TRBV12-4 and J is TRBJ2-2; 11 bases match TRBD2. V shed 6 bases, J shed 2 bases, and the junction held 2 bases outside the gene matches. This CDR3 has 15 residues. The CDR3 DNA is TGTGCCAGCAGAACTAGCGGGGGCAACACCGGGGAGCTGTTTTTT. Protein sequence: CASRTSGGNTGELFF.

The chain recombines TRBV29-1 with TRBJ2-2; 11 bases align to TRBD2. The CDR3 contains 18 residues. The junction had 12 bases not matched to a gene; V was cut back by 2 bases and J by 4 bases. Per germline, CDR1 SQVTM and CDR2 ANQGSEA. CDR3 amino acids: CSVEWDKLAGVRTGELFF. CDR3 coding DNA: TGCAGCGTTGAATGGGATAAACTAGCGGGAGTGCGCACCGGGGAGCTGTTTTTT.

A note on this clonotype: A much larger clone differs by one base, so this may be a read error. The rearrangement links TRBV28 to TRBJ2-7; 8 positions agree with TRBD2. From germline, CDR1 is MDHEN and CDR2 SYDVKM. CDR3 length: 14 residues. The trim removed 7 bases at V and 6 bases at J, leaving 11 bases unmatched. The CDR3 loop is CASITSGEGCEQYF. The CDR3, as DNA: TGTGCCAGCATAACTAGCGGAGAGGGGTGCGAGCAGTACTTC.